One sample yielded the 21 T cell receptor beta chains listed below, sequenced in a study of CD8+ T cells in alopecia areata. A sort of pooled cutaneous lymph node cells used CD4, CD8alpha, NKG2D, NKG2ACE and other stains. The authors extracted RNA and reverse transcribed it into cDNA as the sequencing template. TCRdb's table, derived via immunoSEQ multiplex PCR, lists solely in-frame clones and lacks some. The sample includes 270,000 or so clones, none of them occurring once. Source material: CD4+ T cells sorted from a lymph node. These receptors all stem from a C3H/HeJ mouse with alopecia areata. Strain haplotype at MHC: H2-k.

This clone has at least ten counts. Mouse gene names and germline throughout. The CDR3 end lies 4 residues beyond the end of the read and is filled in from the germline J gene. V gene TRBV17 combines with J gene TRBJ2-1; 8 bases align to TRBD2. Germline CDR1 and CDR2: MNHDT and YYDKIL. V shed 0 bases, J shed 1 base, and the junction held 2 bases outside the gene matches. The CDR3 covers 16 residues. The CDR3 sequence: CASSRETGANYAEQFF. The CDR3 DNA, read in part, is TGTGCTAGCAGTAGAGAGACTGGGGCAAACTATGCT.

This clone was seen ten or more times. The genes are named according to mouse. The read is 4 residues too short to cover the CDR3 end, so that end is filled in from the germline J gene. The V call is TRBV17, the J call TRBJ2-5, with D hard to call. CDR3 length equals 11 residues. The germline gives CDR1 MNHDT, CDR2 YYDKIL. CDR3 sequence: CASSAWDTQYF. The part of the CDR3 DNA that was read is TGTGCTAGCAGTGCCTGGGAC.

Concerning this clone: The genes are named according to mouse. Other nucleotide sequences from this sample produce the same CDR3. CDR3 sequence reads: CASSLRGYNSPLYF. Incomplete CDR3 DNA: TGTGCCAGCAGCCTCAGGGGTTATAATTCGCCC. V gene TRBV13-3 combines with J gene TRBJ1-6, with D possibly TRBD1 on 6 matching bases. The CDR3 goes on 3 residues after the read ends, and that part is filled in from the germline J gene. TRBJ1-6 is known as an ORF, though its function is uncertain. The CDR3 extends over 14 amino acids. The germline gives CDR1 NNHDY, CDR2 SYVADS. The V end lost 5 bases, the J end lost 4 bases, and 10 bases lay between the germline ends.

This clone was found a few times. All gene names here are mouse names. From the germline J gene comes the end of the CDR3, since the read stops 4 residues before it. Different DNA sequences within this sample yield the same CDR3. V and J are TRBV5 and TRBJ2-2; 8 bases align to TRBD2. The J segment lost 6 bases and the V segment lost 0 bases, leaving 3 bases of the junction unmatched. The CDR3 is 15 amino acids. Germline V gene sequence: CDR1 LGHNA, CDR2 YNLKQL (reference sequence). CDR3 sequence: CASSQDWGGPGQLYF. The sequenced part of the CDR3 DNA is TGTGCCAGCAGCCAAGATTGGGGGGGACCCGGG.

This clone turned up a few times. Gene names and germline refer to mouse. The read terminates 4 residues before the CDR3 end, so the remaining end is supplied by the germline J gene. V is TRBV13-2 and J is TRBJ1-2; D possibly corresponds to TRBD1 (6 bases). With 0 bases removed from V and 3 bases from J, the gap between germline ends came to 12 bases. Per germline, CDR1 NNHNN and CDR2 SYGAGS (reference sequence). The CDR3 is 15 residues long. CDR3 DNA, as far as it was read: TGTGCCAGCGGTGATGGGTCAGGGGACGACTCC. Protein product: CASGDGSGDDS. The entire CDR3 protein reads CASGDGSGDDSDYTF.

In the case of this clone: Here the gene names and germline are mouse. The read ends 4 residues early relative to the CDR3; the germline J gene fills the gap. The rearrangement uses TRBV5 and TRBJ2-5, with D perhaps matching TRBD1 (6 bases). The CDR3 runs to 14 residues. Germline V gene lookup returns CDR1 LGHNA and CDR2 YNLKQL (reference sequence). The CDR3 here is CASSQQGGGDTQYF. Partial CDR3 DNA: TGTGCCAGCAGCCAGCAGGGAGGGGGAGAC.

Note on this clone: Gene names refer to mouse genes. The same CDR3 arises from other DNA sequences in this sample as well. CDR3 DNA (partial): TGTGCCAGCAGTGGGACTGGGGGGGCCCAAAAC. Translated: CASSGTGGAQN. The full CDR3 protein reads CASSGTGGAQNTLYF. The gene calls are TRBV13-1 and TRBJ2-4; 13 bases agree with TRBD2. The read ends 4 residues shy of where the CDR3 ends; the end is completed using the germline J gene. Germline trimming cut 3 bases from V and 3 bases from J; bases unmatched to any gene: 1. This CDR3 comprises 15 residues. Germline V gives CDR1 NSHNY, CDR2 SYGAGN.

This clone was observed a handful of times. Gene names and germline refer to mouse. Read sequence stops 4 residues before the CDR3 end, and the germline J gene provides the missing end. V is TRBV5 and J is TRBJ2-7, with 10 bases that match TRBD1. The CDR3 consists of 15 residues. Germline V gene sequence: CDR1 LGHNA, CDR2 YNLKQL (reference sequence). The CDR3: CASSPDRDRGDEQYF. The sequenced CDR3 bases are TGTGCCAGCAGCCCAGACAGGGACAGGGGTGAT.

A remark on this clone: Genes here carry mouse names. The sample contains more than one DNA sequence encoding this CDR3. CDR3 region: CTCSADKGYEQYF. CDR3 DNA, as far as it was read: TGCACCTGCAGTGCAGATAAGGGGTAT. The genes are TRBV1 and TRBJ2-7; a weak D match, TRBD1 (5 bases). Read data end 4 residues before the CDR3 end; the end is taken from the germline J gene. CDR3 length: 13 residues. Looked up from germline, CDR1 is NSQYPW and CDR2 is LRSPGD (reference sequence).

Details on this clone: Gene names are mouse gene names. The CDR3 goes on 4 residues after the read ends, and that part is filled in from the germline J gene. The chain combines TRBV1 with TRBJ2-2, with 7 nucleotides matching TRBD1. V dropped 0 bases and J dropped 1; count of bases not matched to a gene: 5. The CDR3 is made up of 17 amino acids. The germline CDR1 and CDR2 sequences are NSQYPW and LRSPGD (reference sequence). CDR3 bases read: TGCACCTGCAGTGCAGATCACGGGACAGTAAACACCGGG. Translated, it gives CTCSADHGTVNTG. The full CDR3 protein is CTCSADHGTVNTGQLYF.

This clone was seen a few times. Gene names are mouse gene names. The DNA ends 4 residues before the CDR3 does, and the rest of the CDR3 is filled in from the germline J gene. The chain has TRBV5 and TRBJ1-1; unclear D gene. This CDR3 is 14 amino acids long. V was shortened by 3 bases and J by 1 base, with 9 bases between the two germline ends. Germline V gives CDR1 LGHNA, CDR2 YNLKQL (reference sequence). Partial CDR3 DNA: TGTGCCAGCAGCCAGCCGACAAGAAACACA. Its protein is CASSQPTRNT. The whole CDR3 sequence reads CASSQPTRNTEVFF.

This clone was recorded a few times. Germline and genes here are mouse. The read ends 4 residues shy of where the CDR3 ends; the end is completed using the germline J gene. The rearrangement links TRBV5 to TRBJ2-1; D may be TRBD1 (5 bases). V was trimmed by 0 bases and J by 3 bases, leaving 9 bases between them. The CDR3 totals 15 residues. From germline, CDR1 is LGHNA and CDR2 YNLKQL (reference sequence). CDR3 protein: CASSQDGHLYAEQFF. The sequenced CDR3 bases are TGTGCCAGCAGCCAAGATGGACACCTCTATGCT.

This clone was found a few times. These gene names are mouse names. The read halts 4 residues ahead of the CDR3 end, with the missing end drawn from the germline J gene. V is TRBV13-1 and J is TRBJ2-1; 9 bases map to TRBD2. CDR3 length: 15 amino acids. Germline CDR1 is NSHNY and CDR2 is SYGAGN. V was pared by 3 bases and J by 4 bases, with 5 bases of the junction left unmatched. The CDR3 region is CASSARLGAYAEQFF. The CDR3 bases that were read are TGTGCCAGCAGTGCCCGACTGGGGGCGTATGCT.

As concerns this clone: This may arise from a read error, as a much more abundant clone is one base away. Mouse names are used for the genes. The read terminates 4 residues before the CDR3 end, so the remaining end is supplied by the germline J gene. At the DNA level, this CDR3 is encoded by other sequences in the same sample as well. V is TRBV5 and J is TRBJ2-2; TRBD1 matches 9 bases. The CDR3 is made up of 14 amino acids. Looked up from germline, CDR1 is LGHNA and CDR2 is YNLKQL (reference sequence). V was clipped by 6 bases and J by 3 bases; unmatched bases: 2. The CDR3: CASSRTGDTGQLYF. The CDR3 bases that were read are TGTGCCAGCAGTCGGACAGGGGACACCGGG.

This clone has a count of ten or more. The gene names here belong to mouse. Read coverage stops 4 residues before the CDR3 terminus; the germline J gene supplies the remainder. The chain has TRBV19 and TRBJ2-1; 12 bases line up with TRBD1. CDR3 length equals 14 residues. The germline CDR1 and CDR2 sequences are FNHDT and SITEND (reference sequence). The V gene end was trimmed by 7 bases and the J gene end by 4 bases; junction bases not matched to a gene: 3. CDR3: CASRDRGRYAEQFF. CDR3 bases read: TGTGCCAGCCGGGACAGGGGGCGGTATGCT.

Concerning this clone: Any gene name here is a mouse gene name. The CDR3 end lies 4 residues beyond the end of the read and is filled in from the germline J gene. The chain links TRBV5 to TRBJ2-3, with a possible D match to TRBD1 (5 bases). Germline lookup yields CDR1 LGHNA and CDR2 YNLKQL (reference sequence). The CDR3 has 16 residues. Trimming pared 0 bases from V and 2 bases from J, leaving 12 bases between. The CDR3 sequence is CASSQDPRADAETLYF. Incomplete CDR3 DNA: TGTGCCAGCAGCCAAGATCCCAGGGCAGATGCAGAA.

Of note for this clone: Germline and genes here are mouse. Read data end 4 residues before the CDR3 end; the end is taken from the germline J gene. The J gene is TRBJ2-3, the V gene TRBV19; 8 nucleotides agree with TRBD2. The CDR3 contains 15 residues. The germline CDR1 and CDR2 sequences are FNHDT and SITEND (reference sequence). J gave up 0 bases and V 5 bases, and 5 bases lay outside the gene matches. CDR3 bases read: TGTGCCAGCAGCGGAAACTGGGGGAGTGCAGAA. This codes for CASSGNWGSAE. The full CDR3 protein reads CASSGNWGSAETLYF.

The sample holds a few counts of this clone. Gene names and germline refer to mouse. The CDR3 goes on 4 residues after the read ends, and that part is filled in from the germline J gene. The chain carries TRBV19 and TRBJ2-3; 9 nucleotides agree with TRBD1. This CDR3 has 14 residues. J was trimmed by 3 bases and V by 3 bases; bases with no gene match: 2. Per the germline V gene, CDR1 is FNHDT and CDR2 is SITEND (reference sequence). This CDR3 reads CASSTGTGAETLYF. The sequenced CDR3 bases are TGTGCCAGCAGTACCGGGACAGGGGCAGAA.

Remarks on this clone: Genes here carry mouse names. The read terminates 4 residues before the CDR3 end, so the remaining end is supplied by the germline J gene. Additional DNA sequences in this sample encode the identical CDR3. This chain uses TRBV13-3 with TRBJ2-3, with 8 bases fitting TRBD1. CDR1 and CDR2 from the germline V gene are NNHDY and SYVADS. J lost 1 base, V lost 2 bases, and 0 bases had no gene match. This CDR3 is built from 14 residues. The covered CDR3 bases are TGTGCCAGCAGTGAACAGGGGGGTGCAGAA. Protein product: CASSEQGGAE. The entire CDR3 reads CASSEQGGAETLYF.

This clone was detected only a few times. Genes and germline come from the mouse. The DNA ends 4 residues before the CDR3 does, and the rest of the CDR3 is filled in from the germline J gene. The V call is TRBV13-2, the J call TRBJ2-1; 9 positions agree with TRBD2. Germline V gene data show CDR1 as NNHNN and CDR2 as SYGAGS (reference sequence). The CDR3 consists of 15 residues. V dropped 4 bases and J dropped 0; count of bases not matched to a gene: 2. CDR3 bases read: TGTGCCAGCGGTAATGGGGGGGCTAACTATGCT. The encoded protein is CASGNGGANYA. The entire CDR3 sequence reads CASGNGGANYAEQFF.

To note about this clone: Gene names are the mouse ones. Read coverage stops 4 residues before the CDR3 terminus; the germline J gene supplies the remainder. The same CDR3 also results from other DNA sequences found in this sample. The V and J genes are TRBV5 and TRBJ1-1, with D tentatively TRBD1 (6 bases). CDR3 length: 15 residues. Germline V gives CDR1 LGHNA, CDR2 YNLKQL (reference sequence). V shed 0 bases and J shed 0 bases, with 8 bases lying between them. The DNA read from the CDR3 is TGTGCCAGCAGCCAAGAGGGGACAACAAACACA. Residues: CASSQEGTTNT. In full, the CDR3 is CASSQEGTTNTEVFF.